These 10 T cell receptor beta chains originate from one sample sequenced in a study of T cells in Graves' hyperthyroidism and ophthalmopathy. The source material, RNA transcripts, was used to amplify TCR beta CDR3 regions. Initially, a first-round RT-PCR of the TCR CDR3 employed the HTBI primer set. One entry per CDR3 protein results from TCRdb running MiXCR on the multiplex PCR reads. The sample lists over 250,000 distinct CDR3 sequences, 25% to 30% seen once, with about 30% in the top ten. The specimen was blood. The receptor set was obtained from a man aged 35 to 55 with Graves' hyperthyroidism that later progressed to Graves' ophthalmopathy.

This clonotype came up many times. The rearrangement joins TRBV6-5 to TRBJ2-7; TRBD1 aligns across 7 bases. V lost 2 bases to trimming and J lost 5 bases; unmatched junction nucleotides: 9. CDR3 size: 15 residues. The germline gives CDR1 MNHEY, CDR2 SVGAGI. The CDR3, as DNA: TGTGCCAGCAGTTACCAACTAACAGGGGACGACGAGCAGTACTTC. This codes for CASSYQLTGDDEQYF.

This clonotype has a count of ten or more. The chain uses TRBV6-1 and TRBJ1-1; TRBD1 aligns across 7 bases. There are 16 residues in the CDR3. CDR1 is MNHNS and CDR2 is SASEGT in the germline V gene. The V and J ends lost 5 bases and 5 bases, in that order; junction bases with no gene match: 14. CDR3 loop: CASSPTDRRFGTEAFF. The CDR3, as DNA: TGTGCCAGCAGTCCCACGGACAGGAGGTTTGGGACTGAAGCTTTCTTT.

The chain combines TRBV24-1 with TRBJ2-4, with unresolved D. Germline V CDR1 and CDR2: KGHDR, SFDVKD. The length of the CDR3 is 12 residues. V was cut by 4 bases and J by 8 bases, with 8 bases left in between. The CDR3 region is CATSDDGDIQYF. The CDR3 DNA sequence: TGTGCCACCAGTGACGATGGGGACATTCAGTACTTC.

This sequence joins TRBV6-1 and TRBJ2-7; 9 bases are a match to TRBD2. The CDR3 extends over 14 amino acids. The trim removed 10 bases at V and 1 base at J, leaving 8 bases unmatched. Germline CDR1 MNHNS, CDR2 SASEGT. Written as DNA, the CDR3 is TGTGCCATCCGGACTAGCGAGCTTTCCTACGAGCAGTACTTC. Translation: CAIRTSELSYEQYF.

The chain joins TRBV12-3 or TRBV12-4 to TRBJ1-1; 8 bases are shared with TRBD1. V was pared by 6 bases and J by 8 bases, with 8 bases of the junction left unmatched. CDR3 length: 13 amino acids. CDR3 DNA sequence: TGTGCCAGCAGCCCGACAGGGGCCCCCGAAGCTTTCTTT. It codes for CASSPTGAPEAFF.

This clonotype was seen ten or more times. The gene calls are TRBV19 and TRBJ2-2, with D perhaps matching TRBD2 (5 bases). Trimming took off 5 bases at V and 5 bases at J, with 9 bases between the two ends. CDR1 is LNHDA and CDR2 is SQIVND in the germline V gene (reference sequence). This CDR3 has 13 residues. The CDR3 DNA follows: TGTGCCAGTAGTCCCCTAGCTACCGGGGAGCTGTTTTTT. This translates into CASSPLATGELFF. Full variable domain (rest looked up from reference TRBV19 and TRBJ2-2): DGGITQSPKYLFRKEGQNVTLSCEQNLNHDAMYWYRQDPGQGLRLIYYSQIVNDFQKGDIAEGYSVSREKKESFPLTVTSAQKNPTAFYLCASSPLATGELFFGEGSRLTVL.

This clonotype was observed many times. The chain uses TRBV12-3 or TRBV12-4 and TRBJ1-1, with D unclear. This CDR3 is built from 15 residues. V gave up 3 bases and J gave up 0 bases, with 11 bases separating them. DNA of the CDR3: TGTGCCAGCAGTTTTGAAGGGTTAGTGAACACTGAAGCTTTCTTT. Amino acid sequence: CASSFEGLVNTEAFF.

This clonotype occurred many times. A read error may explain this, as a much larger clone is one base away. This is likely a read error, given that the CDR3 carries no conserved phenylalanine or tryptophan at its end. The chain carries TRBV7-9 and TRBJ2-2; D is tentatively TRBD1 or TRBD2 (5 bases each). The CDR3 consists of 14 residues. V lost 2 bases and J 4 bases, leaving 8 bases between the germline ends. CDR1 and CDR2 from the germline V gene are SEHNR and FQNEAQ (reference sequence). CDR3 sequence (DNA): TGTGCCAGCAGCTTACTGGGGACCACCGGGGAGCTGTTTCTT. Translation gives CASSLLGTTGELFL.

This CDR3 is CASSSTTGTGGGYTF. Here the CDR3 DNA reads TGTGCCAGCAGCTCTACAACCGGGACAGGCGGAGGCTACACCTTC. V is TRBV11-2 and J is TRBJ1-2, with 8 bases identical to TRBD1. Germline CDR1 reads SGHAT; CDR2 reads FQNNGV. The length of the CDR3 is 15 residues. V shed 4 bases, J shed 8 bases, and the junction held 12 bases outside the gene matches.

Note on this clonotype: The junction shows a germline mismatch at one end, possibly a read error. The chain couples TRBV12-3 or TRBV12-4 to TRBJ2-7, with unresolved D. The CDR3 runs 11 residues. DNA of the CDR3: TGTGCCAGCAGCAATTACTACGGGCAGTACTTC. It codes for CASSNYYGQYF.